Given below is one TCR beta chain in context. These data are taken from a study of Ad26.COV2.S vaccination and SARS-CoV-2 variants. The sample's treatment: roughly 20 received Ad26.COV2.S at low or high dose, single or two shots; about 5 received placebo; per-sample allocation not given. Day 63 after the first vaccine or placebo injection was the time point for sampling. The vaccine delivered Wuhan-strain SARS-CoV-2 spike through an Ad26 vector. The CDR3 has 14 amino acids. Germline V CDR1 and CDR2: SGHDN, FVKESK. Losses at the gene ends were 4 bases for V and 9 bases for J; bases not matched to a gene: 7. TCRdb's copy holds only in-frame clones and misses some; the assay was immunoSEQ multiplex PCR. The sample includes approximately 250,000 clones, roughly 89% of them seen just once.

The clonotype comes from a person aged 18-65 years who received the Ad26.COV2.S COVID-19 vaccine or a placebo. The sample consisted of peripheral blood, taken in a trial of Ad26.COV2.S vaccine versus placebo. V is TRBV14 and J is TRBJ2-1, with 9 bases fitting TRBD2. This CDR3 reads CASSLAGGPVEQFF. The CDR3 region has the DNA TGTGCCAGCAGCCTGGCGGGGGGGCCTGTTGAGCAGTTCTTC.